What follows are 16 T cell receptor beta chains derived from one specimen sequenced in a study of T cells in localized non-small cell lung cancer. Repertoires were generated with immunoSEQ multiplex PCR, while TCRdb's copy carries only in-frame clones and drops some. The repertoire holds more than 1,500 clones, with around 18% as singletons. The starting material was lung tumor tissue, obtained before any cancer treatment. The origin of the receptors is a man aged 35-75 years with stage I lung adenocarcinoma.

This chain links TRBV30 with TRBJ1-1; 7 bases are a match to TRBD1. Losses at the gene ends were 0 bases for V and 7 bases for J; bases not matched to a gene: 2. CDR1 is GTSNPN, CDR2 SVGIG, per germline (reference sequence). This CDR3 is built from 12 residues. The CDR3 loop reads CAWSVQGIEAFF. The CDR3 nucleotides are TGTGCCTGGAGTGTACAGGGGATTGAAGCTTTCTTT. Complete variable domain (other parts from reference TRBV30 and TRBJ1-1): SQTIHQWPATLVQPVGSPLSLECTVEGTSNPNLYWYRQAAGRGLQLLFYSVGIGQISSEVPQNLSASRPQDRQFILSSKKLLLSDSGFYLCAWSVQGIEAFFGQGTRLTVV.

This clone appeared a few times. The chain recombines TRBV30 with TRBJ1-5; a weak D match, TRBD1 (5 bases). This CDR3 spans 15 amino acids. Germline loops: CDR1 GTSNPN, CDR2 SVGIG (reference sequence). V shed 0 bases and J shed 0 bases, with 9 bases lying between them. The CDR3 DNA reads as TGTGCCTGGAGTGTAACAGGCCTTAGCAATCAGCCCCAGCATTTT. Its protein is CAWSVTGLSNQPQHF.

In its sample, this clone was seen a few times. V gene TRBV6-7 combines with J gene TRBJ2-7; D uncertain. TRBV6-7 is flagged as an ORF with uncertain function. Trimming took 5 bases from V and 8 from J, leaving 10 bases between them. The CDR3 totals 11 residues. The CDR3 nucleotides read TGTGCCAGCAGTGAGTCTAGGAAGCAGTACTTC. Translated: CASSESRKQYF.

This chain connects TRBV18 to TRBJ1-5; no definite D call. The CDR3 sequence is 13 residues long. Trimming left V 6 bases short and J 6 bases short, with 12 bases between. Germline assignment: CDR1 KGHSH and CDR2 LQKENI. CDR3: CASSYGESQPQHF. DNA for the CDR3: TGTGCCAGCTCTTACGGGGAAAGTCAGCCCCAGCATTTT. Together with reference TRBV18 and TRBJ1-5, the CDR3 gives the full variable domain: NAGVMQNPRHLVRRRGQEARLRCSPMKGHSHVYWYRQLPEEGLKFMVYLQKENIIDESGMPKERFSAEFPKEGPSILRIQQVVRGDSAAYFCASSYGESQPQHFGDGTRLSIL.

This clone is judged large. The rearrangement joins TRBV6-8 to TRBJ1-2, with no clear D. Between the trimmed V and J ends, which lost 0 bases and 8 bases, there was a span of 10 bases. Germline loops: CDR1 MNHGY, CDR2 SAAAGT. This CDR3 is 13 amino acids long. CDR3 nucleotide sequence: TGTGCCAGCAGTTACTCGAGCGCCAGAGGCTACACCTTC. It specifies CASSYSSARGYTF.

This clone is categorized as medium-sized. The chain employs TRBV9 and TRBJ1-1; D possibly corresponds to TRBD1 (5 bases). Between the trimmed V and J ends, which lost 0 bases and 1 base, there was a span of 10 bases. Germline CDR1 SGDLS, CDR2 YYNGEE. The CDR3 has 15 amino acids. The CDR3 DNA reads as TGTGCCAGCAGCGTAGCCGGGACGGAGAACACTGAAGCTTTCTTT. Protein sequence: CASSVAGTENTEAFF.

This clone occurred a few times. The chain recombines TRBV6-8 with TRBJ2-3; D is ambiguous. Per germline, CDR1 MNHGY and CDR2 SAAAGT. This CDR3 is 16 amino acids long. V lost 0 bases and J lost 2, with 12 bases in between. CDR3 coding DNA: TGTGCCAGCAGTTACTCGAGTAGGGAAGACACAGATACGCAGTATTTT. Its protein product is CASSYSSREDTDTQYF.

This clone is medium-sized within its sample. The genes are TRBV4-1 and TRBJ1-2; D not certain. Looked up from germline, CDR1 is MGHRA and CDR2 is YSYEKL. There are 14 residues in the CDR3. V lost 8 bases and J 5 bases, leaving 18 bases between the germline ends. The CDR3 region is CASRTRPGGYGYTF. The CDR3 DNA sequence: TGCGCCAGCCGAACTAGACCCGGAGGGTATGGCTACACCTTC.

This clone was counted between two and nine times. The chain combines TRBV6-1 with TRBJ1-6, with D hard to call. Germline V gives CDR1 MNHNS, CDR2 SASEGT. Deletions cut 0 bases from V and 11 bases from J, with 11 bases between. The CDR3 length is 14 residues. CDR3 in amino acids: CASSEAPADPPLHF. CDR3 coding DNA: TGTGCCAGCAGTGAAGCGCCCGCTGACCCACCCCTCCACTTT.

This clone is labeled as medium-sized. The rearrangement links TRBV6-8 to TRBJ1-1, with TRBD1 matching 9 bases. Germline loops: CDR1 MNHGY, CDR2 SAAAGT. Trimming took 4 bases from V and 6 from J; bases not matched to a gene: 12. CDR3 length: 16 amino acids. The CDR3 DNA sequence: TGTGCCAGCAGTTTCTTAGCGGACAGGGGTCCGGCTGAAGCTTTCTTT. Protein sequence: CASSFLADRGPAEAFF.

This clone was seen more than once but under ten times. The V and J genes are TRBV6-8 and TRBJ1-1; a possible D gene is TRBD1 (5 bases). Germline V CDR1 and CDR2: MNHGY, SAAAGT. V lost 2 bases to trimming and J lost 6 bases, with 10 bases between them. This CDR3 has 13 residues. For the CDR3, the DNA is TGTGCCAGCAGTTACGATGGAGGGGCTGAAGCTTTCTTT. Translation gives CASSYDGGAEAFF.

In this sample, this clone turned up a few times. The chain has TRBV11-3 and TRBJ1-4, with TRBD1 matching 7 bases. The V segment lost 3 bases and the J segment 8 bases; nucleotides outside the gene matches: 15. This CDR3 region has 17 residues. CDR1 and CDR2 from the germline V gene are SGHNT and YENEEA. DNA for the CDR3: TGTGCCAGCAGCTTCGGAGGGGGCAGGGTACCTTCCGAAAAACTGTTTTTT. It encodes CASSFGGGRVPSEKLFF.

Sample share makes this clone medium-sized. CDR3 nucleotides: TGTGCCAGCTTGGCTAGCGGGAAGGACGAGCAGTACTTC. Translation gives CASLASGKDEQYF. The V gene is TRBV6-8, the J gene TRBJ2-7; 9 nucleotides align to TRBD2. CDR1 MNHGY and CDR2 SAAAGT come from the germline V gene. After removal of 8 bases from V and 5 bases from J, the junction contained 7 bases not matched to a gene. CDR3 size: 13 residues.

This clone was detected only a few times. The chain recombines TRBV19 with TRBJ2-3; D unresolved. Germline V gene data show CDR1 as LNHDA and CDR2 as SQIVND (reference sequence). CDR3 length: 13 residues. The V and J ends lost 6 bases and 3 bases respectively, with 10 bases between them. The CDR3 sequence is CASRRPGTDTQYF. The CDR3 DNA follows: TGTGCCAGTAGAAGGCCGGGTACAGATACGCAGTATTTT. Full variable domain (outside the CDR3, taken from reference TRBV19 and TRBJ2-3): DGGITQSPKYLFRKEGQNVTLSCEQNLNHDAMYWYRQDPGQGLRLIYYSQIVNDFQKGDIAEGYSVSREKKESFPLTVTSAQKNPTAFYLCASRRPGTDTQYFGPGTRLTVL.

The gene calls are TRBV28 and TRBJ2-1; D unresolved. The germline gives CDR1 MDHEN, CDR2 SYDVKM. Between the trimmed V and J ends, which lost 6 bases and 13 bases, there was a span of 16 bases. This CDR3 has 12 amino acids. The CDR3 is CASRFNDLAQFF. As DNA, the CDR3 is TGTGCCAGCAGGTTCAATGATCTTGCTCAGTTCTTC.

V and J are TRBV30 and TRBJ2-7, with D possibly matching TRBD2 (6 bases). The CDR3 runs 13 residues. Germline V CDR1 and CDR2: GTSNPN, SVGIG (reference sequence). V was trimmed by 0 bases and J by 6 bases, leaving 12 bases between them. The CDR3 region is CAWSVHGGGEQYF. The DNA for the CDR3 is TGTGCCTGGAGTGTACACGGGGGTGGCGAGCAGTACTTC.